The T cell receptor beta chain under discussion was sequenced for a study of T cell responses to AZD1222 COVID-19 vaccine. V gave up 10 bases and J gave up 5 bases, with 27 bases separating them. The CDR3 is made up of 16 amino acids. Germline V lookup: CDR1 SNHLY, CDR2 FYNNEI. Findings of the study overall: At baseline, seropositivity was found in only six or seven AZD1222 recipients.

The data were produced by immunoSEQ multiplex PCR, yet TCRdb's version contains in-frame clones alone and is incomplete. Here the sample spans fewer than 150,000 clones, just over 85% being singletons. About this clone: Its antigen is not identified.

The receptor was isolated from an adult in good health. The sequencing here drew on peripheral blood, taken on day 0 of AZD1222 vaccination. The chain employs TRBV2 and TRBJ2-7; D tentatively reads TRBD1 or TRBD2 (7 bases each). DNA of the CDR3: TGTGCCACCCCCCGAGGGGAGGGGGCGATTCAGCACGAGCAGTACTTC. Protein sequence: CATPRGEGAIQHEQYF. Full variable domain (outside the CDR3, taken from reference TRBV2 and TRBJ2-7): EPEVTQTPSHQVTQMGQEVILRCVPISNHLYFYWYRQILGQKVEFLVSFYNNEISEKSEIFDDQFSVERPDGSNFTLKIRSTKLEDSAMYFCATPRGEGAIQHEQYFGPGTRLTVT.